These 3 T cell receptor beta chains originate from one sample sequenced in a study of CD8 T cells in Susac syndrome. After extraction with the RNeasy kit, roughly 0.45 to 1 ug of the RNA was reverse transcribed using random hexamers. Each CDR3 protein is one row after TCRdb ran MiXCR on the immunoSEQ multiplex PCR reads. The sample shows 50,000 to 55,000 distinct CDR3 sequences, roughly 94% of them seen only once. Sequenced sample: CD8+ T cells from PBMCs. All receptors derive from a human donor with Susac syndrome.

The V call is TRBV9, the J call TRBJ2-1; the D gene could be TRBD1 or TRBD2 (6 bases each). The CDR3 totals 14 residues. Germline CDR1 is SGDLS and CDR2 is YYNGEE. V was clipped by 2 bases and J by 8 bases, with 14 bases between them. The CDR3 DNA sequence: TGTGCCAGCAGCGTGGGGGGCAGATCGGATGAGCAGTTCTTC. Translated: CASSVGGRSDEQFF.

The rearrangement links TRBV15 to TRBJ2-5; D might be TRBD1 (5 bases). The V gene lost 6 bases and the J gene lost 5 bases, with 13 bases spanning the gap. The V gene's germline CDR1 is LNHNV and CDR2 YYDKDF (reference sequence). The CDR3 is 13 amino acids. CDR3 loop: CATRKQGRETQYF. CDR3 DNA: TGTGCCACCAGGAAGCAGGGTAGGGAGACCCAGTACTTC.

This chain links TRBV7-9 with TRBJ2-5; TRBD1 or TRBD2 may be the D gene (7 bases each). Germline loops: CDR1 SEHNR, CDR2 FQNEAQ (reference sequence). The V end lost 5 bases, the J end lost 4 bases, and 17 bases lay between the germline ends. This CDR3 comprises 15 residues. The CDR3 is CASSRKTGRGETQYF. The DNA for the CDR3 is TGTGCCAGCAGCCGGAAGACAGGGAGGGGAGAGACCCAGTACTTC.